The next 13 T cell receptor beta chains were all read from a single sample in a study of blood T cell repertoires in COVID-19. Produced via immunoSEQ multiplex PCR; TCRdb's table is partial and in-frame only. The sample lists about 190,000 clones; approximately 90% were seen once. The sequencing sample was made of peripheral blood. These receptors originate from a middle-aged woman who had recovered from COVID-19.

The rearrangement links TRBV7-2 to TRBJ1-3, with D hard to call. V dropped 5 bases and J dropped 2 bases, with 13 bases sitting between them. Germline CDR1 is SGHTA and CDR2 is FQGNSA. The CDR3 loop spans 15 amino acids. In DNA, the CDR3 is TGTGCCAGCAGCGCGTCGGAGGGAACTGGAAACACCATATATTTT. This translates into CASSASEGTGNTIYF.

This chain uses TRBV10-3 with TRBJ2-7; TRBD2 agrees at 8 bases. This CDR3 region has 16 residues. Germline trimming cut 3 bases from V and 3 bases from J; bases unmatched to any gene: 10. Germline CDR1 reads ENHRY; CDR2 reads SYGVKD. CDR3 sequence (DNA): TGTGCCATCAGTGACCCCTCGGGGGGGATGCTCTACGAGCAGTACTTC. Amino acid sequence: CAISDPSGGMLYEQYF.

This chain connects TRBV7-8 to TRBJ2-7; D is undetermined. With 6 bases removed from V and 3 bases from J, the gap between germline ends came to 12 bases. This CDR3 has 13 amino acids. The V gene's germline CDR1 is SGHVS and CDR2 FQNEAQ. For the CDR3, the DNA is TGTGCCAGCAGTTCAAACACAGACTACGAGCAGTACTTC. It translates to CASSSNTDYEQYF.

This sequence joins TRBV5-6 and TRBJ2-4, with D perhaps TRBD2 (6 bases). Trimming stripped 5 bases from V and 0 bases from J, with 9 bases between. The CDR3 runs 14 residues. Looked up from germline, CDR1 is SGHDT and CDR2 is YYEEEE. CDR3 nucleotide sequence: TGTGCCAGCAGTTGGGGGGTAGCCAAAAACATTCAGTACTTC. This codes for CASSWGVAKNIQYF.

In DNA form, the CDR3 reads TGTGCCAGCAGTTTAATTCCCGGGACGGGAGACACTGAAGCTTTCTTT. This encodes CASSLIPGTGDTEAFF. The rearrangement links TRBV27 to TRBJ1-1; D possibly corresponds to TRBD1 (5 bases). Germline V lookup: CDR1 MNHEY, CDR2 SMNVEV (reference sequence). Trimming cost V 2 bases and J 3 bases, with 16 bases left between them. The CDR3 sequence is 16 residues long.

The V call is TRBV3-1 (or the pseudogene TRBV3-2), the J call TRBJ1-2, with 9 bases that match TRBD1. V lost 4 bases and J lost 6; bases outside the gene matches: 12. Germline V gene data show CDR1 as LGHDT and CDR2 as YNNKEL (reference sequence). This CDR3 is built from 16 residues. The CDR3 DNA sequence: TGTGCCAGCAGCCCGACCCCCACAGGGGGCGCCGATGGCTACACCTTC. Residues: CASSPTPTGGADGYTF.

This clone was observed a few times. The chain combines TRBV28 with TRBJ1-4, with D unresolved. The germline CDR1 and CDR2 sequences are MDHEN and SYDVKM. Trimming removed 4 bases from V and 7 bases from J, with 16 bases in between. This CDR3 is 15 amino acids long. CDR3 loop: CASSYRPEGSEKLFF. The CDR3 coding sequence is TGTGCCAGCAGTTACCGACCGGAGGGTTCTGAAAAACTGTTTTTT.

This chain connects TRBV4-1 to TRBJ2-1; 11 bases align to TRBD2. Germline CDR1 is MGHRA and CDR2 is YSYEKL. The CDR3 has 18 residues. The junction had 12 bases not matched to a gene; V was cut back by 0 bases and J by 8 bases. The CDR3 DNA sequence: TGCGCCAGCAGCCAAGATGTGACTAGCGGGACTACCCATTATGAGCAGTTCTTC. Its protein product is CASSQDVTSGTTHYEQFF.

This clone was found once. The V call is TRBV6-1, the J call TRBJ2-2, with 13 bases that match TRBD2. CDR1 is MNHNS, CDR2 SASEGT, per germline. The CDR3 totals 16 residues. V dropped 4 bases and J dropped 7; count of bases not matched to a gene: 6. The CDR3 sequence is CASSGTSGRAGGELFF. CDR3 DNA: TGTGCCAGCAGTGGAACTAGCGGGAGGGCAGGCGGGGAGCTGTTTTTT.

This clone was seen more than once but under ten times. The V call is TRBV5-1, the J call TRBJ2-7, with D possibly matching TRBD2 (7 bases). The CDR3 length is 16 residues. V gave up 0 bases and J gave up 4 bases, with 17 bases separating them. In germline, CDR1 is SGHRS, CDR2 YFSETQ. The CDR3 protein is CASSLDGGPFPYEQYF. CDR3 in DNA: TGCGCCAGCAGCTTGGACGGGGGGCCATTCCCTTACGAGCAGTACTTC. The full variable domain, its missing parts supplied by reference TRBV5-1 and TRBJ2-7, is KAGVTQTPRYLIKTRGQQVTLSCSPISGHRSVSWYQQTPGQGLQFLFEYFSETQRNKGNFPGRFSGRQFSNSRSEMNVSTLELGDSALYLCASSLDGGPFPYEQYFGPGTRLTVT.

In DNA form, the CDR3 reads TGCGCCAGCAGCCAAGAAAGCAGGAATGAGCAGTTCTTC. This gives the protein CASSQESRNEQFF. This rearrangement joins TRBV4-3 to TRBJ2-1; D gene uncertain. Trimming removed 0 bases from V and 7 bases from J, with 7 bases in between. The CDR3 totals 13 residues. Germline assignment: CDR1 LGHNA and CDR2 YSLEER.

This chain connects TRBV6-6 to TRBJ2-7; 11 bases match TRBD1. V was clipped by 5 bases and J by 3 bases; unmatched bases: 3. The CDR3 has 14 residues. Germline lookup yields CDR1 MNHNY and CDR2 SVGAGI (reference sequence). The chain's CDR3 is CASSTGTGGYEQYF. The CDR3 bases are TGTGCCAGCAGTACCGGGACAGGGGGCTACGAGCAGTACTTC.

The rearrangement links TRBV7-2 to TRBJ1-2, with D uncertain. Germline CDR1 SGHTA, CDR2 FQGNSA. The CDR3 length is 15 residues. V was cut by 3 bases and J by 5 bases, with 16 bases left in between. The CDR3 loop is CASSLDGFGKYGYTF. The CDR3 nucleotides read TGTGCCAGCAGCTTGGACGGCTTCGGGAAGTATGGCTACACCTTC.